Listed below are T cell receptor beta chains from one sample, sequenced in a study of blood T cell repertoires in COVID-19. The repertoire was sequenced with immunoSEQ multiplex PCR; TCRdb's copy has only in-frame clones and lacks some. The sample shows about 260,000 clones, less than 90% of them seen only once. The sample comprised peripheral blood. The receptors were sampled from a man between 60 and 70 years old who had recovered from COVID-19. CDR3s include the opening cysteine and the closing phenylalanine or tryptophan. Fields, in order: J gene, clone size, D gene, V gene, CDR3 protein, CDR3 DNA. D genes are given only for firm matches. The listing skips clone size in some rows; elsewhere it reads once, few, many or a size class.

j_gene: TRBJ1-2; abundance: once; d_gene: NA; v_gene: TRBV5-6; CDR3aa: CASSLPSLGAGYTF; CDR3nt: TGTGCCAGCAGCTTGCCCTCCCTAGGGGCCGGCTACACCTTC
j_gene: TRBJ1-5; abundance: NA; d_gene: NA; v_gene: TRBV10-2; CDR3aa: CASSESSLSNQPQHF; CDR3nt: TGCGCCAGCAGTGAGAGCTCGCTTTCCAATCAGCCCCAGCATTTT
j_gene: TRBJ1-2; abundance: NA; d_gene: TRBD1; v_gene: TRBV2; CDR3aa: CASRQQGRNYGYTF; CDR3nt: TGTGCCAGCAGGCAACAGGGGAGGAACTATGGCTACACCTTC
j_gene: TRBJ1-2; abundance: NA; d_gene: NA; v_gene: TRBV25-1; CDR3aa: CASRGGGNYGYTF; CDR3nt: TGTGCCAGCAGGGGAGGCGGGAACTATGGCTACACCTTC
j_gene: TRBJ2-5; abundance: NA; d_gene: TRBD1; v_gene: TRBV6-1; CDR3aa: CASSDRDSTYQETQYF; CDR3nt: TGTGCCAGCAGTGACCGGGACAGTACATACCAAGAGACCCAGTACTTC
j_gene: TRBJ2-2; abundance: NA; d_gene: TRBD1; v_gene: TRBV30; CDR3aa: CAWSVKTGATGELFF; CDR3nt: TGTGCCTGGAGTGTGAAAACAGGGGCGACCGGGGAGCTGTTTTTT
j_gene: TRBJ1-5; abundance: NA; d_gene: TRBD1; v_gene: TRBV6-5; CDR3aa: CASSRQGSNQPQHF; CDR3nt: TGTGCCAGCAGTCGACAGGGGAGCAATCAGCCCCAGCATTTT
j_gene: TRBJ1-3; abundance: NA; d_gene: NA; v_gene: TRBV7-6; CDR3aa: CASSLASTSSGNTIYF; CDR3nt: TGTGCCAGCAGCTTAGCGAGCACGAGCTCTGGAAACACCATATATTTT
j_gene: TRBJ2-2; abundance: NA; d_gene: TRBD2; v_gene: TRBV11-2; CDR3aa: CASSREAGGPSGELFF; CDR3nt: TGTGCCAGCAGCCGTGAAGCGGGAGGGCCGTCCGGGGAGCTGTTTTTT
j_gene: TRBJ2-1; abundance: NA; d_gene: TRBD2; v_gene: TRBV4-1; CDR3aa: CASSRQGLAEGTYNEQFF; CDR3nt: TGCGCCAGCAGCCGACAAGGACTAGCGGAGGGAACCTACAATGAGCAGTTCTTC
j_gene: TRBJ2-1; abundance: NA; d_gene: TRBD2; v_gene: TRBV7-8; CDR3aa: CASSLVLAAGVNEQFF; CDR3nt: TGTGCCAGCAGCTTAGTCTTGGCAGCGGGAGTGAATGAGCAGTTCTTC
j_gene: TRBJ2-5; abundance: NA; d_gene: TRBD2; v_gene: TRBV9; CDR3aa: CASSGVSGGAQETQYF; CDR3nt: TGTGCCAGCAGCGGGGTTTCGGGGGGGGCCCAAGAGACCCAGTACTTC
j_gene: TRBJ1-6; abundance: few; d_gene: TRBD1; v_gene: TRBV5-4; CDR3aa: CASSPTGGDSPLHF; CDR3nt: TGTGCCAGCAGCCCGACAGGGGGTGACTCACCCCTCCACTTT
j_gene: TRBJ2-7; abundance: NA; d_gene: NA; v_gene: TRBV9; CDR3aa: CASSVEAGWNYEQYF; CDR3nt: TGTGCCAGCAGCGTAGAGGCGGGATGGAACTACGAGCAGTACTTC
j_gene: TRBJ1-1; abundance: NA; d_gene: NA; v_gene: TRBV5-1; CDR3aa: CASSLGTVNLQNTEAFF; CDR3nt: TGCGCCAGCAGCTTGGGGACAGTAAATCTTCAAAACACTGAAGCTTTCTTT
j_gene: TRBJ2-5; abundance: once; d_gene: TRBD1; v_gene: TRBV11-3; CDR3aa: CASSSTTGTKLYF; CDR3nt: TGTGCCAGCAGCTCGACGACAGGGACAAAGTTGTACTTC
j_gene: TRBJ2-7; abundance: few; d_gene: NA; v_gene: TRBV19; CDR3aa: CASSPRGWDEQYF; CDR3nt: TGTGCCAGTAGCCCCAGGGGCTGGGACGAGCAGTACTTC
j_gene: TRBJ2-2; abundance: NA; d_gene: NA; v_gene: TRBV6-5; CDR3aa: CASRQTGNTGELFF; CDR3nt: TGTGCCAGCAGGCAGACAGGGAACACCGGGGAGCTGTTTTTT
j_gene: TRBJ1-4; abundance: NA; d_gene: NA; v_gene: TRBV14; CDR3aa: CASSREGTKGEKLFF; CDR3nt: TGTGCCAGCAGCCGAGAAGGGACAAAAGGAGAAAAACTGTTTTTT
j_gene: TRBJ2-2; abundance: NA; d_gene: TRBD2; v_gene: TRBV19; CDR3aa: CASSQKAPAGGGTGELFF; CDR3nt: TGTGCCAGTAGTCAAAAGGCCCCAGCGGGAGGAGGTACCGGGGAGCTGTTTTTT
j_gene: TRBJ1-4; abundance: NA; d_gene: NA; v_gene: TRBV30; CDR3aa: CAWSGDVGGTFEKLFF; CDR3nt: TGTGCCTGGAGTGGGGATGTCGGGGGGACCTTTGAAAAACTGTTTTTT
j_gene: TRBJ1-1; abundance: few; d_gene: NA; v_gene: TRBV27; CDR3aa: CASSPTPGLGTEAFF; CDR3nt: TGTGCCAGCAGTCCCACCCCAGGGCTGGGAACTGAAGCTTTCTTT
j_gene: TRBJ2-3; abundance: NA; d_gene: TRBD2; v_gene: TRBV15; CDR3aa: CATSRELASSTDTQYF; CDR3nt: TGTGCCACCAGCAGAGAACTAGCGAGTTCCACAGATACGCAGTATTTT
j_gene: TRBJ2-3; abundance: NA; d_gene: NA; v_gene: TRBV7-8; CDR3aa: CASSSIQGKTDTQYF; CDR3nt: TGTGCCAGCAGCTCCATACAGGGCAAAACAGATACGCAGTATTTT
j_gene: TRBJ2-3; abundance: NA; d_gene: NA; v_gene: TRBV7-9; CDR3aa: CASSLGSTGTDTQYF; CDR3nt: TGTGCCAGCAGCTTAGGGTCCACAGGCACAGATACGCAGTATTTT
j_gene: TRBJ1-5; abundance: NA; d_gene: NA; v_gene: TRBV6-5; CDR3aa: CASSYWGRGSNQPQHF; CDR3nt: TGTGCCAGCAGTTACTGGGGAAGAGGGAGCAATCAGCCCCAGCATTTT
j_gene: TRBJ1-4; abundance: few; d_gene: NA; v_gene: TRBV5-6; CDR3aa: CASSLPQIEKLFF; CDR3nt: TGTGCCAGCAGCTTGCCCCAAATTGAAAAACTGTTTTTT
j_gene: TRBJ1-2; abundance: few; d_gene: TRBD1; v_gene: TRBV19; CDR3aa: CASSSSDRGGFGYTF; CDR3nt: TGTGCCAGTAGTAGCTCGGACAGGGGCGGGTTCGGCTACACCTTC
j_gene: TRBJ2-1; abundance: NA; d_gene: TRBD2; v_gene: TRBV3-1/TRBV3-2; CDR3aa: CASSQEVGGGRNNEQFF; CDR3nt: TGTGCCAGCAGCCAAGAGGTCGGTGGCGGGAGGAACAATGAGCAGTTCTTC
j_gene: TRBJ1-6; abundance: NA; d_gene: TRBD1; v_gene: TRBV5-6; CDR3aa: CASSFGAGGSSYNSPLHF; CDR3nt: TGTGCCAGCAGCTTTGGGGCAGGGGGTAGCTCCTATAATTCACCCCTCCACTTT
j_gene: TRBJ2-7; abundance: NA; d_gene: NA; v_gene: TRBV7-3; CDR3aa: CASSLDFGPGEQYF; CDR3nt: TGTGCCAGCAGCTTAGATTTCGGACCGGGGGAGCAGTACTTC
j_gene: TRBJ2-5; abundance: once; d_gene: NA; v_gene: TRBV29-1; CDR3aa: CSVQGRRETQYF; CDR3nt: TGCAGCGTCCAGGGGAGAAGGGAGACCCAGTACTTC
j_gene: TRBJ2-1; abundance: once; d_gene: NA; v_gene: TRBV30; CDR3aa: CAWSVSWVSGEQFF; CDR3nt: TGTGCCTGGAGTGTATCATGGGTTTCGGGTGAGCAGTTCTTC
j_gene: TRBJ1-5; abundance: NA; d_gene: NA; v_gene: TRBV19; CDR3aa: CASVRLGGNQPQHF; CDR3nt: TGTGCCAGTGTGCGCCTCGGGGGCAATCAGCCCCAGCATTTT
j_gene: TRBJ1-6; abundance: NA; d_gene: NA; v_gene: TRBV6-1; CDR3aa: CASSEYFGETSPLHF; CDR3nt: TGTGCCAGCAGTGAATACTTTGGGGAGACTTCACCCCTCCACTTT
j_gene: TRBJ2-7; abundance: NA; d_gene: TRBD1; v_gene: TRBV14; CDR3aa: CASSRRDRVEQYF; CDR3nt: TGTGCCAGCAGCCGCCGGGACAGGGTCGAGCAGTACTTC
j_gene: TRBJ2-5; abundance: once; d_gene: TRBD1; v_gene: TRBV6-1; CDR3aa: CASSEDRGTQETQYF; CDR3nt: TGTGCCAGCAGTGAAGACAGGGGGACCCAAGAGACCCAGTACTTC
j_gene: TRBJ2-3; abundance: NA; d_gene: NA; v_gene: TRBV11-1; CDR3aa: CASSFGWSGVTDTQYF; CDR3nt: TGTGCCAGCAGCTTCGGCTGGTCGGGGGTTACAGATACGCAGTATTTT
j_gene: TRBJ1-1; abundance: NA; d_gene: NA; v_gene: TRBV7-2; CDR3aa: CASSLVSGRTEAFF; CDR3nt: TGTGCCAGCAGCTTAGTATCGGGTCGCACTGAAGCTTTCTTT
j_gene: TRBJ1-4; abundance: NA; d_gene: TRBD1; v_gene: TRBV28; CDR3aa: CASKPGQGGEKLFF; CDR3nt: TGTGCCAGCAAACCGGGACAGGGTGGAGAAAAACTGTTTTTT
j_gene: TRBJ1-1; abundance: few; d_gene: NA; v_gene: TRBV5-4; CDR3aa: CASSLVSATEAFF; CDR3nt: TGTGCCAGCAGCTTGGTATCCGCGACTGAAGCTTTCTTT
j_gene: TRBJ1-1; abundance: NA; d_gene: NA; v_gene: TRBV3-1/TRBV3-2; CDR3aa: CASSQSPGNTEAFF; CDR3nt: TGTGCCAGCAGCCAGTCCCCGGGGAACACTGAAGCTTTCTTT
j_gene: TRBJ1-2; abundance: NA; d_gene: NA; v_gene: TRBV29-1; CDR3aa: CSVAGRVGGYTF; CDR3nt: TGCAGCGTGGCCGGCAGGGTGGGTGGCTACACCTTC
j_gene: TRBJ2-7; abundance: NA; d_gene: NA; v_gene: TRBV9; CDR3aa: CASSKDQGYEQYF; CDR3nt: TGTGCCAGCAGCAAAGACCAGGGATACGAGCAGTACTTC
j_gene: TRBJ2-2; abundance: NA; d_gene: TRBD2; v_gene: TRBV19; CDR3aa: CASSIVGLAGGRAGELFF; CDR3nt: TGTGCCAGTAGTATAGTGGGACTAGCGGGGGGGCGCGCCGGGGAGCTGTTTTTT
j_gene: TRBJ2-7; abundance: NA; d_gene: NA; v_gene: TRBV25-1; CDR3aa: CASSQHYEQYF; CDR3nt: TGTGCCAGCAGTCAACACTACGAGCAGTACTTC